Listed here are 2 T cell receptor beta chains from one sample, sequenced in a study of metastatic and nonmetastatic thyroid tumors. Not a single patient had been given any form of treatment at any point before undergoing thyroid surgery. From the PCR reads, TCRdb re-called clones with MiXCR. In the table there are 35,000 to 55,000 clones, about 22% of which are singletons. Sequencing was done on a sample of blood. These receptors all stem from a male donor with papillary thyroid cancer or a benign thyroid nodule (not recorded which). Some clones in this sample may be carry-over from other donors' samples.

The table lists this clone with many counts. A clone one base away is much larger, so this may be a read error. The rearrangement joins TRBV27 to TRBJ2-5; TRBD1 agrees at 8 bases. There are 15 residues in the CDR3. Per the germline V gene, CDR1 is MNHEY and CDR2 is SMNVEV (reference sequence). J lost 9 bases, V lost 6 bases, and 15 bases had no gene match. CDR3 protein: CASSPLDRGEEAQYF. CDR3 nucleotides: TGTGCCAGCAGCCCCCTCGACAGGGGAGAGGAGGCCCAGTACTTC.

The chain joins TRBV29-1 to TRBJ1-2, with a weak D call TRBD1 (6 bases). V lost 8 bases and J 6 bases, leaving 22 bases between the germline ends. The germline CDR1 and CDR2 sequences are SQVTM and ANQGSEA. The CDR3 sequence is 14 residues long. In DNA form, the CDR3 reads TGCAGCACCCTCCGCCGGGACACAAAAGATGGCTACACCTTC. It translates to CSTLRRDTKDGYTF.